This TCR beta chain was sequenced in a study of blood T cell repertoires in COVID-19. Study at large: The United States, Italy and Spain supplied acute and convalescent COVID-19 samples. The analysed material was cDNA or gDNA that came from T cells, B-cell-depleted T cells, or PBMCs.

CDR1 LNHDA and CDR2 SQIVND come from the germline V gene (reference sequence). This CDR3 has 13 amino acids. The V end was cut by 3 bases, the J end by 2 bases, with 8 bases between. Original processing methods: Amplified reference gene primers provided the basis for estimating nucleated cell counts. Produced via immunoSEQ multiplex PCR; TCRdb's table is partial and in-frame only. The V and J calls and clone size were taken over from that table, and D and trimming were inferred from the DNA. Here the sample spans about 380,000 clones, roughly nine tenths being singletons. The origin of this receptor is a man aged 35-49 years with acute or convalescent COVID-19. This sequence joins TRBV19 and TRBJ2-7; no firm D call. The sequencing input was peripheral blood. The CDR3 nucleotides are TGTGCCAGTAGTATGCAGAAAGCCTACGAGCAGTACTTC. Its translation is CASSMQKAYEQYF.